The 20 T cell receptor beta chains listed next were all sequenced from one sample in a study of high-grade serous ovarian cancer treatment subgroups. The tumor samples were collected prior to definitive surgery or chemotherapy. Profiling relied on immunoSEQ multiplex PCR, and the TCRdb table lists in-frame clones only, not all of them. The sample has roughly 10,000 clones; roughly 70% are singletons. The sequencing input was tumor tissue. These receptors all come from a human donor with high-grade serous ovarian cancer.

V and J are TRBV18 and TRBJ1-1; D unresolved. V gave up 2 bases and J gave up 3 bases, with 13 bases separating them. The germline gives CDR1 KGHSH, CDR2 LQKENI. The CDR3 is made up of 15 amino acids. The CDR3 sequence is CASSPSGKGHTEAFF. The CDR3 DNA follows: TGTGCCAGCTCACCATCGGGGAAAGGACACACTGAAGCTTTCTTT.

The chain links TRBV5-1 to TRBJ2-7, with 7 positions matching TRBD1. Looked up from germline, CDR1 is SGHRS and CDR2 is YFSETQ. The CDR3 is 13 residues long. V trimming: 4 bases; J trimming: 4 bases; junction bases outside the gene matches: 5. CDR3 sequence (DNA): TGCGCCAGCAGCCCAGGGACAGCTTACGAGCAGTACTTC. This codes for CASSPGTAYEQYF.

This chain connects TRBV28 to TRBJ1-4; perhaps TRBD1 as D (5 bases). The V gene's germline CDR1 is MDHEN and CDR2 SYDVKM. V was cut by 2 bases and J by 8 bases, with 15 bases left in between. The CDR3 consists of 15 residues. CDR3: CASSLRAGRGEKLFF. CDR3 nucleotides: TGTGCCAGCAGTTTACGAGCAGGGAGAGGGGAAAAACTGTTTTTT.

The V and J genes are TRBV7-3 and TRBJ2-1; TRBD1 might be the D (6 bases). CDR3 size: 15 residues. Germline lookup yields CDR1 SGHTA and CDR2 FQGTGA. The germline V and J ends were trimmed by 5 bases and 1 base, with 12 bases remaining between them. The CDR3 region is CASSRLQGSYNEQFF. Here the CDR3 DNA reads TGTGCCAGCAGCCGACTCCAGGGGTCCTACAATGAGCAGTTCTTC. Filled out from reference TRBV7-3 and TRBJ2-1, the complete variable domain reads GAGVSQTPSNKVTEKGKYVELRCDPISGHTALYWYRQSLGQGPEFLIYFQGTGAADDSGLPNDRFFAVRPEGSVSTLKIQRTERGDSAVYLCASSRLQGSYNEQFFGPGTRLTVL.

The J gene is TRBJ2-1, the V gene TRBV5-5; 12 bases map to TRBD2. This CDR3 contains 15 residues. Per the germline V gene, CDR1 is SGHKS and CDR2 is YYEKEE (reference sequence). Trimming at V came to 7 bases and at J to 9 bases, leaving 11 bases not matched to a gene. CDR3 in amino acids: CASGLTSGSSLEQFF. CDR3 DNA: TGTGCCAGCGGGTTGACTAGCGGGAGTTCGCTTGAGCAGTTCTTC. Variable domain in full (rest from reference TRBV5-5 and TRBJ2-1): DAGVTQSPTHLIKTRGQQVTLRCSPISGHKSVSWYQQVLGQGPQFIFQYYEKEERGRGNFPDRFSARQFPNYSSELNVNALLLGDSALYLCASGLTSGSSLEQFFGPGTRLTVL.

V gene TRBV14 combines with J gene TRBJ2-7; perhaps TRBD1 as D (5 bases). V gave up 1 base and J gave up 5 bases, with 15 bases separating them. This CDR3 is built from 15 residues. CDR1 is SGHDN, CDR2 FVKESK, per germline. CDR3 sequence: CASSQGFTGTDEQYF. DNA for the CDR3: TGTGCCAGCAGCCAAGGGTTCACAGGCACGGACGAGCAGTACTTC.

This rearrangement joins TRBV7-6 to TRBJ2-2; D not resolved. The CDR3 consists of 15 residues. Germline V gives CDR1 SGHVS, CDR2 FNYEAQ. V was shortened by 7 bases and J by 5 bases, with 17 bases between the two germline ends. The CDR3 DNA sequence: TGTGCCAGCACCCCGTCGGGTCTCGGGACCGGGGAGCTGTTTTTT. Its translation is CASTPSGLGTGELFF.

This chain links TRBV27 with TRBJ2-3, with D tentatively TRBD2 (6 bases). Trimming stripped 7 bases from V and 10 bases from J, with 21 bases between. Germline CDR1 is MNHEY and CDR2 is SMNVEV (reference sequence). This CDR3 is 14 amino acids long. The CDR3 DNA is TGTGCCAGCACCCTTGGAGGGGATTGGAATCCGCAGTATTTT. It codes for CASTLGGDWNPQYF.

J is TRBJ2-5 and V is TRBV4-3; D assignment may be TRBD1 or TRBD2 (6 bases each). Trimming removed 0 bases at V and 4 bases at J, with 21 bases between. The CDR3 consists of 18 residues. Germline loops: CDR1 LGHNA, CDR2 YSLEER. The CDR3 region is CASSQDVAGAKGGETQYF. The DNA for the CDR3 is TGCGCCAGCAGCCAAGATGTAGCAGGGGCAAAGGGGGGAGAGACCCAGTACTTC.

This clone was detected only a few times. The chain carries TRBV19 and TRBJ2-1; D is possibly TRBD2 (5 bases). The germline CDR1 and CDR2 sequences are LNHDA and SQIVND (reference sequence). This CDR3 is built from 16 residues. V lost 5 bases, J lost 2 bases, and 16 bases lay in between. The CDR3 protein is CASSPWTRRTYNEQFF. CDR3 DNA: TGTGCCAGTAGTCCTTGGACGCGGAGGACCTACAATGAGCAGTTCTTC.

V usage is TRBV27 and J usage is TRBJ2-7; the match to TRBD1 covers 8 bases. The germline CDR1 and CDR2 sequences are MNHEY and SMNVEV (reference sequence). The CDR3 has 12 residues. V trimming: 5 bases; J trimming: 5 bases; junction bases outside the gene matches: 2. The DNA of the CDR3 is TGTGCCAGCAGTCTGACAGGGGACGAGCAGTACTTC. It translates to CASSLTGDEQYF.

The rearrangement uses TRBV19 and TRBJ1-2, with D perhaps matching TRBD1 (5 bases). Deletions cut 5 bases from V and 3 bases from J, with 16 bases between. Germline values: CDR1 LNHDA, CDR2 SQIVND (reference sequence). The CDR3 extends over 15 amino acids. CDR3 protein: CASSFDRPSHYGYTF. CDR3 DNA: TGTGCCAGTAGTTTCGACAGACCCTCCCACTATGGCTACACCTTC.

V gene TRBV7-2 combines with J gene TRBJ1-5; no clear D gene. The V and J ends lost 1 base and 6 bases respectively, with 10 bases between them. The CDR3 is 14 amino acids. CDR1 is SGHTA, CDR2 FQGNSA, per germline. The CDR3 bases are TGTGCCAGCAGCTTAGAAGGGTGGGGTCAGCCCCAGCATTTT. Translation: CASSLEGWGQPQHF.

This sequence joins TRBV5-1 and TRBJ1-2; 12 bases align to TRBD1. CDR1 and CDR2 from the germline V gene are SGHRS and YFSETQ. The length of the CDR3 is 14 residues. The V and J ends lost 3 bases and 11 bases, in that order; junction bases with no gene match: 8. CDR3 in amino acids: CASSSGTGGAGYTF. The CDR3 bases are TGCGCCAGCAGCTCGGGGACAGGGGGCGCGGGATACACCTTC.

The V gene is TRBV5-1, the J gene TRBJ2-6, with 8 bases that match TRBD2. Trimming removed 0 bases from V and 3 bases from J; junction bases left unmatched: 8. CDR1 and CDR2 from the germline V gene are SGHRS and YFSETQ. This CDR3 comprises 18 residues. CDR3 coding DNA: TGCGCCAGCAGCTTGGAGGGCGGGAGGTTGAGTGGGGCCAACGTCCTGACTTTC. The encoded protein is CASSLEGGRLSGANVLTF.

V and J are TRBV19 and TRBJ2-7, with unresolved D. From germline, CDR1 is LNHDA and CDR2 SQIVND (reference sequence). This CDR3 is 15 amino acids long. V lost 0 bases to trimming and J lost 2 bases, with 11 bases between them. In nucleotides, the CDR3 is TGTGCCAGTAGTATAGATCCATTAGGCGCCTACGAGCAGTACTTC. Its translation is CASSIDPLGAYEQYF.

This sequence joins TRBV13 and TRBJ2-3; 12 bases align to TRBD2. The CDR3 is made up of 15 amino acids. Germline V gene data show CDR1 as PRHDT and CDR2 as FYEKMQ (reference sequence). The V gene end was trimmed by 6 bases and the J gene end by 6 bases; junction bases not matched to a gene: 7. The CDR3 coding sequence is TGTGCCAGCAGAAGACTAGCGGGAGAGATGGATACGCAGTATTTT. It translates to CASRRLAGEMDTQYF.

In this sample, this clone turned up once. The CDR3 DNA is TGTGCCAGCAACGAGGGAGGGGTGGAAAAACTGTTTTTT. Translating it yields CASNEGGVEKLFF. This rearrangement joins TRBV9 to TRBJ1-4, with a possible D match to TRBD1 (5 bases). This CDR3 has 13 residues. Germline-derived CDR1 and CDR2 are SGDLS and YYNGEE. Trimming took 6 bases from V and 8 from J, leaving 14 bases between them.

The V call is TRBV11-3, the J call TRBJ2-1; TRBD2 matches 10 bases. Trimming took 2 bases from V and 5 from J; bases not matched to a gene: 9. From germline, CDR1 is SGHNT and CDR2 YENEEA. The CDR3 sequence is 17 residues long. This CDR3 reads CASSLSGTSGVHNEQFF. The CDR3 bases are TGTGCCAGCAGCTTATCGGGCACTAGCGGGGTCCACAATGAGCAGTTCTTC.

This clone has more than one count but fewer than ten. The chain joins TRBV11-3 to TRBJ2-3; 7 bases align to TRBD1. Germline V gives CDR1 SGHNT, CDR2 YENEEA. The CDR3 loop spans 17 amino acids. V dropped 5 bases and J dropped 2; count of bases not matched to a gene: 13. CDR3 sequence (DNA): TGTGCCAGCAGCCCGCATCCGGGACAGACTCTCACAGATACGCAGTATTTT. It encodes CASSPHPGQTLTDTQYF.